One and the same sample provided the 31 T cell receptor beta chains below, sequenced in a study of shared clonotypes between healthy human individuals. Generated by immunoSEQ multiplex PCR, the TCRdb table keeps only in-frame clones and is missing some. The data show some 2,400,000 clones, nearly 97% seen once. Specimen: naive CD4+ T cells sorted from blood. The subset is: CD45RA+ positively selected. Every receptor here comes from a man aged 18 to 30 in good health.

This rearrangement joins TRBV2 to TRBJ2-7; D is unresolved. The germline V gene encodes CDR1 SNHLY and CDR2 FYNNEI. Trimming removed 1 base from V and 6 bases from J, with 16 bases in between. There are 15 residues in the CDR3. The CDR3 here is CASSEGSRLTGEQYF. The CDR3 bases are TGTGCCAGCAGTGAAGGTAGTAGACTCACGGGCGAGCAGTACTTC.

CDR3 bases: TGTGCCAGCAGCCCCGGGACTACTGAAGCCTATGGCTACACCTTC. It codes for CASSPGTTEAYGYTF. The chain is built from TRBV5-5 and TRBJ1-2; weak D call: TRBD1 (5 bases). The CDR3 spans 15 residues. V gave up 4 bases and J gave up 4 bases, with 17 bases separating them. CDR1 SGHKS and CDR2 YYEKEE come from the germline V gene (reference sequence).

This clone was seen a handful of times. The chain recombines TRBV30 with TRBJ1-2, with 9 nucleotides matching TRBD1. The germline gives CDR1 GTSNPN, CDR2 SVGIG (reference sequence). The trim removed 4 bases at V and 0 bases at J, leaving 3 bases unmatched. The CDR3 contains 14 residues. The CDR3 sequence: CAWTGTGSNYGYTF. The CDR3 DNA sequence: TGTGCCTGGACCGGGACAGGGTCTAACTATGGCTACACCTTC. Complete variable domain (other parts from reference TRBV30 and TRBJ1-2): SQTIHQWPATLVQPVGSPLSLECTVEGTSNPNLYWYRQAAGRGLQLLFYSVGIGQISSEVPQNLSASRPQDRQFILSSKKLLLSDSGFYLCAWTGTGSNYGYTFGSGTRLTVV.

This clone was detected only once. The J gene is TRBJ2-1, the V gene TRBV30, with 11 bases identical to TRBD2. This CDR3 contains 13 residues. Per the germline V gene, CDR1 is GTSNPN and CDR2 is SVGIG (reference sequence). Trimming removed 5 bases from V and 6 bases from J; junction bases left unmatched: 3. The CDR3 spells CAWGTSGLNEQFF. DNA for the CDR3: TGTGCCTGGGGGACTAGCGGTCTCAATGAGCAGTTCTTC.

CDR3 bases: TGTGCCAGCAGCTCACTAGGATTTGGGACCGGGGAGCTGTTTTTT. Translating it yields CASSSLGFGTGELFF. V gene TRBV7-3 combines with J gene TRBJ2-2; possible D gene TRBD2, 5 bases. Looked up from germline, CDR1 is SGHTA and CDR2 is FQGTGA. The CDR3 contains 15 residues. V dropped 4 bases and J dropped 5 bases, with 14 bases sitting between them.

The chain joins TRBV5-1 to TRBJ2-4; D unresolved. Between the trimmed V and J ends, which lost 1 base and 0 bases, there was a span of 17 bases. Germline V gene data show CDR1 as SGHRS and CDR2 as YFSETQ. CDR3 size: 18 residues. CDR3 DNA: TGCGCCAGCAGCTTGAGTCTCACGTCACCTCTAGCCAAAAACATTCAGTACTTC. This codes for CASSLSLTSPLAKNIQYF.

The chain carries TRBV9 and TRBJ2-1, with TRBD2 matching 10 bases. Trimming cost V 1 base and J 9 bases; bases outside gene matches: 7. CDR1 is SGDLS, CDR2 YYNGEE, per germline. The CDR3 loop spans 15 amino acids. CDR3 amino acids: CASSVKSGGAVEQFF. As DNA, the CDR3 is TGTGCCAGCAGCGTAAAAAGCGGGGGGGCCGTTGAGCAGTTCTTC.

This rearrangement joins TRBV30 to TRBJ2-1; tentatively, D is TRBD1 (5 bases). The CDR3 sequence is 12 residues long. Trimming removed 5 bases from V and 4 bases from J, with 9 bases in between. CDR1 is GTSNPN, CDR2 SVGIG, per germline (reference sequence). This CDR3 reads CAWVQDYNEQFF. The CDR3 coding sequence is TGTGCCTGGGTACAGGATTACAATGAGCAGTTCTTC.

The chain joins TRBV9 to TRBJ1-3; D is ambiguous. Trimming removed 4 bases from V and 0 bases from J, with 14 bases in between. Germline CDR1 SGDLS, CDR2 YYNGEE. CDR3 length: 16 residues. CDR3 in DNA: TGTGCCAGCAGCCGTCAGGTCATAGACTCTGGAAACACCATATATTTT. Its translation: CASSRQVIDSGNTIYF.

DNA of the CDR3: TGTGCCACCAGCAGAGATCCCGATGGGACTAGCGCTCAGTACTTC. Its protein is CATSRDPDGTSAQYF. V gene TRBV15 combines with J gene TRBJ2-7; 10 positions agree with TRBD2. The CDR3 is 15 amino acids. CDR1 and CDR2 (germline): LNHNV, YYDKDF (reference sequence). V was pared by 0 bases and J by 10 bases, with 9 bases of the junction left unmatched.

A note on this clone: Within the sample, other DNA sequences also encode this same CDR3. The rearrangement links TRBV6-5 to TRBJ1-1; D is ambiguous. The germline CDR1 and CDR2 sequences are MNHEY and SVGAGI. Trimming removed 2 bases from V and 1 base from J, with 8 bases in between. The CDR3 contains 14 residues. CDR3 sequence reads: CASSYGGKNTEAFF. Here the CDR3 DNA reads TGTGCCAGCAGTTACGGAGGGAAGAACACTGAAGCTTTCTTT.

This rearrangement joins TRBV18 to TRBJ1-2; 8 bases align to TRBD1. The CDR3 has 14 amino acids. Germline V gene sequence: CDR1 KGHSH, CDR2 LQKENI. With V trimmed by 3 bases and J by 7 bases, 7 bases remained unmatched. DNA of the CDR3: TGTGCCAGCTCACCTGGGACAGGCGAGGGTGGCTACACCTTC. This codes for CASSPGTGEGGYTF.

The CDR3 loop is CASSFISGTGFGYEQYF. CDR3 bases: TGCGCCAGCAGCTTTATCTCCGGGACAGGGTTCGGTTACGAGCAGTACTTC. This chain connects TRBV5-1 to TRBJ2-7, with TRBD1 matching 9 bases. The CDR3 is 17 amino acids. V was pared by 2 bases and J by 4 bases, with 13 bases of the junction left unmatched. Germline CDR1 SGHRS, CDR2 YFSETQ. The entire variable domain, with the rest obtained from reference TRBV5-1 and TRBJ2-7, is as follows: KAGVTQTPRYLIKTRGQQVTLSCSPISGHRSVSWYQQTPGQGLQFLFEYFSETQRNKGNFPGRFSGRQFSNSRSEMNVSTLELGDSALYLCASSFISGTGFGYEQYFGPGTRLTVT.

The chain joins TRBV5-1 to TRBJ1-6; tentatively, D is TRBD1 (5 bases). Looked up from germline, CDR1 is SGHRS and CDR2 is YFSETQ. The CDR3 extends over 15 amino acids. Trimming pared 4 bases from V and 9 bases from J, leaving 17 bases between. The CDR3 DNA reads TGCGCCAGCAGCCTGGGGGGGAAATCTGGTTCACCCCTCCACTTT. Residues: CASSLGGKSGSPLHF. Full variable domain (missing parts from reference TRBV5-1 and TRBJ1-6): KAGVTQTPRYLIKTRGQQVTLSCSPISGHRSVSWYQQTPGQGLQFLFEYFSETQRNKGNFPGRFSGRQFSNSRSEMNVSTLELGDSALYLCASSLGGKSGSPLHFGNGTRLTVT.

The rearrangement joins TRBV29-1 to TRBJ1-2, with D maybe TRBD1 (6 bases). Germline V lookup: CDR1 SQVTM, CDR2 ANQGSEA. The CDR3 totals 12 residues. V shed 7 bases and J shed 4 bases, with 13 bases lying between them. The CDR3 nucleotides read TGCAGCGGTACAGGGAGGGGCTATGGCTACACCTTC. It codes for CSGTGRGYGYTF. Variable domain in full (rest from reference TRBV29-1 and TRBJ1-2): SAVISQKPSRDICQRGTSLTIQCQVDSQVTMMFWYRQQPGQSLTLIATANQGSEATYESGFVIDKFPISRPNLTFSTLTVSNMSPEDSSIYLCSGTGRGYGYTFGSGTRLTVV.

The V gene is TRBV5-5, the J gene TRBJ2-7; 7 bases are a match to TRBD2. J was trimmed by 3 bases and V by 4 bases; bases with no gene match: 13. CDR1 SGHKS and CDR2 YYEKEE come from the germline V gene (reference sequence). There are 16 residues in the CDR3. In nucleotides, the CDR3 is TGTGCCAGCAGCCCAAGAGTTTCGGGGGGAAGCTACGAGCAGTACTTC. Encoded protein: CASSPRVSGGSYEQYF.

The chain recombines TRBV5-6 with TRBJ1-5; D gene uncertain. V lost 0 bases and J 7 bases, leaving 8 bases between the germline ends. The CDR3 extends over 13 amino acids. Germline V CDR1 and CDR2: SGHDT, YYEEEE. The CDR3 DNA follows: TGTGCCAGCAGCTTGGTCGGTTTACAGCCCCAGCATTTT. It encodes CASSLVGLQPQHF.

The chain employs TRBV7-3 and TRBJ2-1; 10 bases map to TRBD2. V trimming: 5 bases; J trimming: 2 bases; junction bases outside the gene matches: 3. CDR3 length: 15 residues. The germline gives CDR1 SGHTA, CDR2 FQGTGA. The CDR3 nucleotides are TGTGCCAGCAGCGTTACTAGCGGGACCTACAATGAGCAGTTCTTC. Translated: CASSVTSGTYNEQFF.

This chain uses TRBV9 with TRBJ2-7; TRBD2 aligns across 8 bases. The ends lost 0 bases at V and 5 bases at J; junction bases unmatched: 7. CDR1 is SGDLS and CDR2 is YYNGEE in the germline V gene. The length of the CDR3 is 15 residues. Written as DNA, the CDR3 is TGTGCCAGCAGCGTAGCGGGAGGGCTGACCCACGAGCAGTACTTC. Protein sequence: CASSVAGGLTHEQYF. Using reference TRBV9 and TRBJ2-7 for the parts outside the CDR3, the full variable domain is DSGVTQTPKHLITATGQRVTLRCSPRSGDLSVYWYQQSLDQGLQFLIQYYNGEERAKGNILERFSAQQFPDLHSELNLSSLELGDSALYFCASSVAGGLTHEQYFGPGTRLTVT.

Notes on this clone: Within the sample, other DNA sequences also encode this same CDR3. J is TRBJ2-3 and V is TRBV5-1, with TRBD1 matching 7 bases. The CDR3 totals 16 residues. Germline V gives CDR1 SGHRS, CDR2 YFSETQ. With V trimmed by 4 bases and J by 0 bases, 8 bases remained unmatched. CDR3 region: CASSPGTVSSTDTQYF. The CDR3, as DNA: TGCGCCAGCAGCCCTGGGACAGTCTCTAGCACAGATACGCAGTATTTT.

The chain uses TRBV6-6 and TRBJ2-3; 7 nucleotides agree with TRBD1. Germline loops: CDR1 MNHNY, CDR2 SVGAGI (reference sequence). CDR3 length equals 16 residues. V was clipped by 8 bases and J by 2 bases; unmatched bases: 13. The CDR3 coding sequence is TGTGCCAGCCAGGCCAGACAGGGCAAGTACACAGATACGCAGTATTTT. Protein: CASQARQGKYTDTQYF.

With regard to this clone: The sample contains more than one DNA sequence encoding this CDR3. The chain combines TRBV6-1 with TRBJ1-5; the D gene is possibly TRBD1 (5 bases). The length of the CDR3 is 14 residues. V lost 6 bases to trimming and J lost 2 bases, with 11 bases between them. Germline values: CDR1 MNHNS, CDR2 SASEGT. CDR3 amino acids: CASSPGAGNQPQHF. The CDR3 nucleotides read TGTGCCAGCAGCCCTGGGGCAGGCAATCAGCCCCAGCATTTT.

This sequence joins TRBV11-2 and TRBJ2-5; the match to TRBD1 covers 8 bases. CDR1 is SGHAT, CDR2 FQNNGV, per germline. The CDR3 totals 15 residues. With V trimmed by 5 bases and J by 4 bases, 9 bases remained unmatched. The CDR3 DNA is TGTGCCAGCAGCCAGAGCAGGGGGCGCGGAGAGACCCAGTACTTC. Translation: CASSQSRGRGETQYF. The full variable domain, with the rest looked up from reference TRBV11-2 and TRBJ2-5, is EAGVAQSPRYKIIEKRQSVAFWCNPISGHATLYWYQQILGQGPKLLIQFQNNGVVDDSQLPKDRFSAERLKGVDSTLKIQPAKLEDSAVYLCASSQSRGRGETQYFGPGTRLLVL.

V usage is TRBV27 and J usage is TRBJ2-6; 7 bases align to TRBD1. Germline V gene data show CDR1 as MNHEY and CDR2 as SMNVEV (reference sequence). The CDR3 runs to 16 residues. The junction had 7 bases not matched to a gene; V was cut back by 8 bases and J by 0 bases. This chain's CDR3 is CASGRDSGSGANVLTF. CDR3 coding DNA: TGTGCCAGCGGAAGGGACAGCGGCTCTGGGGCCAACGTCCTGACTTTC. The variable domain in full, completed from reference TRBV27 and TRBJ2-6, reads EAQVTQNPRYLITVTGKKLTVTCSQNMNHEYMSWYRQDPGLGLRQIYYSMNVEVTDKGDVPEGYKVSRKEKRNFPLILESPSPNQTSLYFCASGRDSGSGANVLTFGAGSRLTVL.

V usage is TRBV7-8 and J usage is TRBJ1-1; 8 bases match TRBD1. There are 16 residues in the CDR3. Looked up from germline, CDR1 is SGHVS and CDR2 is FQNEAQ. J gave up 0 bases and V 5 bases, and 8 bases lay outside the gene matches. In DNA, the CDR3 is TGTGCCAGCAGCCCAGGACAGGGACGGATGAACACTGAAGCTTTCTTT. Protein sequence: CASSPGQGRMNTEAFF.

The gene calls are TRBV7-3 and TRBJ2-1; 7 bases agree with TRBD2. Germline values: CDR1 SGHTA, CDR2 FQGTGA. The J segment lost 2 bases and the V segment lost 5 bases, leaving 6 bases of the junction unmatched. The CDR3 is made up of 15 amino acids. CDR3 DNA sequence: TGTGCCAGCAGCCCGGGGGGATCCCCCTACAATGAGCAGTTCTTC. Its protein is CASSPGGSPYNEQFF.

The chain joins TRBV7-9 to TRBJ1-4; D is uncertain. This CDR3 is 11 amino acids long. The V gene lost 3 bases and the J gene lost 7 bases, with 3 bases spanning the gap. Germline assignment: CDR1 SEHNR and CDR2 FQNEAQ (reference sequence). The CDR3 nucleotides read TGTGCCAGCAGCTTCTTTGAAAAACTGTTTTTT. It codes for CASSFFEKLFF.

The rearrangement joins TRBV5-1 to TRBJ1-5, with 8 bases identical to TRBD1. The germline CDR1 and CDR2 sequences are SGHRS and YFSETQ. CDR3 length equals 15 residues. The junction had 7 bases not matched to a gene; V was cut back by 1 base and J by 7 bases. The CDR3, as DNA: TGCGCCAGCAGCTTGCAGGGGGCGAGGGGACAGCCCCAGCATTTT. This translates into CASSLQGARGQPQHF. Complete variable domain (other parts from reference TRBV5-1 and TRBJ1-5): KAGVTQTPRYLIKTRGQQVTLSCSPISGHRSVSWYQQTPGQGLQFLFEYFSETQRNKGNFPGRFSGRQFSNSRSEMNVSTLELGDSALYLCASSLQGARGQPQHFGDGTRLSIL.

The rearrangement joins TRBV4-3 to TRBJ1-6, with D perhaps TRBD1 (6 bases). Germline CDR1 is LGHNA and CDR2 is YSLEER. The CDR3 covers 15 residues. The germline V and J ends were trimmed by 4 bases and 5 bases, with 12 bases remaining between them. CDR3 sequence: CASSLVPGDNSPLHF. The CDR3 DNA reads TGCGCCAGCAGCCTCGTGCCAGGGGATAATTCACCCCTCCACTTT.

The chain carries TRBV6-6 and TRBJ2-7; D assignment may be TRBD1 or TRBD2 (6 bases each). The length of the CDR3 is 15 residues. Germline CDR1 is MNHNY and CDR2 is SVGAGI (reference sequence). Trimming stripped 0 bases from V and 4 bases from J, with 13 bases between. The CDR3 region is CASSYSRTGAYEQYF. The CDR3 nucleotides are TGTGCCAGCAGTTACTCTCGGACGGGGGCTTACGAGCAGTACTTC.

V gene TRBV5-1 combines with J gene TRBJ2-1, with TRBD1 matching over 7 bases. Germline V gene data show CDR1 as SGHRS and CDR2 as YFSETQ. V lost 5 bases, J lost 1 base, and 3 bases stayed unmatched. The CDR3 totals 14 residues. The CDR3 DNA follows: TGCGCCAGCAGTTACAGGGGATCCTACAATGAGCAGTTCTTC. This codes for CASSYRGSYNEQFF. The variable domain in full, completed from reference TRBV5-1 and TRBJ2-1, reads KAGVTQTPRYLIKTRGQQVTLSCSPISGHRSVSWYQQTPGQGLQFLFEYFSETQRNKGNFPGRFSGRQFSNSRSEMNVSTLELGDSALYLCASSYRGSYNEQFFGPGTRLTVL.